This is a list of T cell receptor beta chains from one sample in a study of cytomegalovirus exposure and HLA in healthy donors. Using immunoSEQ multiplex PCR, the repertoire was profiled, and TCRdb retains in-frame clones only, with some absent. The sample yields about 110,000 clones, around 73% seen once. Sequencing used PBMCs. These receptors all come from a man aged 25 to 45 in good health and CMV-seronegative. CDR3s include the opening cysteine and the closing phenylalanine or tryptophan. The D gene is left open where the match is weak. The size field is filled for only some rows; it gives once, few, many or a size class.

J: TRBJ1-2; size: NA; V: TRBV5-6; D: NA; DNA: TGTGCCAGCAGCTCGGGGGGGCGAGAGCCCGACACCTTC; CDR3: CASSSGGREPDTF
J: TRBJ1-5; size: NA; V: TRBV10-1; D: NA; DNA: TGCGCCAGCAGTGAGCGGGACAATCAGCCCCAGCATTTT; CDR3: CASSERDNQPQHF
J: TRBJ2-7; size: NA; V: TRBV19; D: TRBD2; DNA: TGTGCCAGTAGTACGAGCGGGATTTCTTACGAGCAGTACTTC; CDR3: CASSTSGISYEQYF
J: TRBJ1-1; size: NA; V: TRBV11-2; D: TRBD1; DNA: TGTGCCAGCAGCTCGACAGGGACTGAAGCTTTCTTT; CDR3: CASSSTGTEAFF
J: TRBJ2-3; size: few; V: TRBV7-7; D: NA; DNA: TGTGCCAGCAGCTCAAACCGTCGGGATACGCAGTATTTT; CDR3: CASSSNRRDTQYF
J: TRBJ2-7; size: once; V: TRBV10-3; D: NA; DNA: TGTGCCATCACTAGCACTCTAGGATCCTACGAGCAGTACTTC; CDR3: CAITSTLGSYEQYF
J: TRBJ2-4; size: NA; V: TRBV7-9; D: NA; DNA: TGTGCCAGCAGCTTAGCGGCAGGGTTGGCCAAAAACATTCAGTACTTC; CDR3: CASSLAAGLAKNIQYF
J: TRBJ1-4; size: NA; V: TRBV19; D: NA; DNA: TGTGCCAGTAGTATCGCAACTAATGAAAAACTGTTTTTT; CDR3: CASSIATNEKLFF
J: TRBJ2-1; size: NA; V: TRBV5-1; D: TRBD2; DNA: TGCGCCAGCAGCTTGGAGAAGACTAGCGGCTACAATGAGCAGTTCTTC; CDR3: CASSLEKTSGYNEQFF
J: TRBJ2-7; size: NA; V: TRBV5-6; D: NA; DNA: TGTGCCAGCAGCTTGCCAGGGGCCTACGAGCAGTACTTC; CDR3: CASSLPGAYEQYF
J: TRBJ1-1; size: few; V: TRBV19; D: NA; DNA: TGTGCCAGTAGTATAGTTCCGGGTGGGAACACTGAAGCTTTCTTT; CDR3: CASSIVPGGNTEAFF
J: TRBJ2-7; size: few; V: TRBV30; D: TRBD1; DNA: TGTGCCTGGAGTTCTGGGACAGGAGCCTACGAGCAGTACTTC; CDR3: CAWSSGTGAYEQYF
J: TRBJ1-1; size: NA; V: TRBV6-5; D: NA; DNA: TGTGCCAGCAGTTACAGCGAGAACACTGAGGCTTTCTTT; CDR3: CASSYSENTEAFF
J: TRBJ2-2; size: NA; V: TRBV6-5; D: NA; DNA: TGTGCCAGCAGTTACGGGCAGGGGGGGAACACCGGGGAGCTGTTTTTT; CDR3: CASSYGQGGNTGELFF
J: TRBJ1-2; size: NA; V: TRBV15; D: TRBD1; DNA: TGTGCCACCAGCAGAGATGGGGGCCGGACAGGGGGTGGTGGCTACACCTTC; CDR3: CATSRDGGRTGGGGYTF
J: TRBJ1-1; size: few; V: TRBV28; D: NA; DNA: TGTGCCAGCAGTGTGACAGGTTATCCCATGAACACTGAAGCTTTCTTT; CDR3: CASSVTGYPMNTEAFF
J: TRBJ2-1; size: once; V: TRBV27; D: TRBD2; DNA: TGTGCCAGCAGTTTCTTAGCGGGAGGGCCCTACAATGAGCAGTTCTTC; CDR3: CASSFLAGGPYNEQFF
J: TRBJ2-7; size: NA; V: TRBV18; D: NA; DNA: TGTGCCAGCTCACCCGTCAAGGGGGTCTACGAGCAGTACTTC; CDR3: CASSPVKGVYEQYF
J: TRBJ2-3; size: NA; V: TRBV28; D: TRBD1; DNA: TGTGCCAGCAGTACCGGACAGGGGGGCGTACTACCTCTCACAGATACGCAGTATTTT; CDR3: CASSTGQGGVLPLTDTQYF
J: TRBJ2-7; size: NA; V: TRBV19; D: TRBD2; DNA: TGTGCCAGTAGTATAGACTCCGGACTAGCCTCCTACGAGCAGTACTTC; CDR3: CASSIDSGLASYEQYF
J: TRBJ2-7; size: NA; V: TRBV27; D: TRBD1; DNA: TGTGCCAGCAGTTTCTTTGGGACAGGAGATTACGAGCAGTACTTC; CDR3: CASSFFGTGDYEQYF
J: TRBJ2-7; size: NA; V: TRBV10-2; D: TRBD1; DNA: TGCGCCACCCTAGGACAGGACTCCTACGAGCAGTACTTC; CDR3: CATLGQDSYEQYF